Listed below are T cell receptor beta chains from one sample, sequenced in a study of blood T cell repertoires in COVID-19. Profiling relied on immunoSEQ multiplex PCR, and the TCRdb table lists in-frame clones only, not all of them. The data contain a few hundred thousand clones, roughly 79% of them singletons. Input material: PBMCs or T cells enriched from blood (not recorded which). Receptors were obtained from a man aged 40-50 years who had recovered from COVID-19. CDR3s include the opening cysteine and the closing phenylalanine or tryptophan. Fields, in order: D gene, clone size, V gene, J gene, CDR3 protein, CDR3 DNA. The D gene is left open where the match is weak. A row's size may be missing; if present it is once, few, many or a size class.

TRBD1	.	TRBV18	TRBJ2-7	CASSPLGTGGYEQYF	TGTGCCAGCTCACCACTGGGGACAGGGGGCTACGAGCAGTACTTC
.	.	TRBV19	TRBJ1-1	CASSMGGGVAEAFF	TGTGCCAGTAGTATGGGCGGGGGAGTGGCTGAAGCTTTCTTT
TRBD1	.	TRBV30	TRBJ1-6	CACTGGSSPLHF	TGTGCCTGCACAGGGGGGAGTTCACCCCTCCACTTT
.	.	TRBV6-2/TRBV6-3	TRBJ2-1	CASSYASGSQFF	TGTGCCAGCAGTTACGCATCAGGCAGTCAGTTCTTC
.	.	TRBV3-1/TRBV3-2	TRBJ1-4	CASSQRGSGVEEKLFF	TGTGCCAGCAGCCAAAGAGGTTCGGGGGTTGAAGAAAAACTGTTTTTT
.	.	TRBV28	TRBJ1-5	CASSSDYNQPQHF	TGTGCCAGCAGTTCGGACTATAATCAGCCCCAGCATTTT
.	.	TRBV28	TRBJ2-7	CASSPPSETREQYF	TGTGCCAGCAGTCCCCCTAGCGAGACTAGAGAGCAGTACTTC
TRBD1	.	TRBV9	TRBJ1-2	CASSVGQGGYGYTF	TGTGCCAGCAGCGTGGGACAGGGAGGGTATGGCTACACCTTC
.	once	TRBV27	TRBJ2-2	CASSPAGGYGELFF	TGTGCCAGCAGCCCCGCGGGTGGGTACGGGGAGCTGTTTTTT
.	.	TRBV19	TRBJ1-2	CASSMVESYGYTF	TGTGCCAGTAGTATGGTGGAGAGCTATGGCTACACCTTC
TRBD1	.	TRBV2	TRBJ1-1	CASTRQGYTEAFF	TGTGCCAGCACCCGACAGGGGTACACTGAAGCTTTCTTT
.	.	TRBV7-2	TRBJ1-1	CASSFRWADTEAFF	TGTGCCAGCAGCTTTAGGTGGGCCGACACTGAAGCTTTCTTT
.	.	TRBV10-3	TRBJ2-7	CAISEAHEQYF	TGTGCCATCAGTGAGGCGCACGAGCAGTACTTC
TRBD2	once	TRBV9	TRBJ2-7	CASSPRASGSHEQYF	TGTGCCAGCAGCCCTCGGGCTAGCGGGAGCCACGAGCAGTACTTC
.	.	TRBV3-1/TRBV3-2	TRBJ1-3	CASSQDLGNTIYF	TGTGCCAGCAGCCAAGATCTAGGAAACACCATATATTTT
.	.	TRBV4-2	TRBJ1-1	CASSQGPGGGLEAFF	TGTGCCAGCAGCCAAGGTCCCGGGGGAGGTCTTGAGGCTTTCTTT
.	once	TRBV7-3	TRBJ2-7	CASSLRPGVSYEQYF	TGTGCCAGCAGCTTAAGGCCCGGGGTCTCCTACGAGCAGTACTTC
TRBD2	.	TRBV7-9	TRBJ2-7	CASSLALAGGYYEQYF	TGTGCCAGCAGCTTAGCCCTAGCGGGGGGCTATTACGAGCAGTACTTC
TRBD2	.	TRBV7-9	TRBJ2-2	CASSLASWSGGNTGELFF	TGTGCCAGCAGCTTAGCTTCTTGGAGCGGGGGGAACACCGGGGAGCTGTTTTTT
.	.	TRBV5-5	TRBJ2-2	CASSLDRAAANTGELFF	TGTGCCAGCAGCTTGGACAGGGCCGCTGCTAACACCGGGGAGCTGTTTTTT
.	.	TRBV27	TRBJ2-3	CASSLIGLNTDTQYF	TGTGCCAGCAGTTTGATTGGACTTAACACAGATACGCAGTATTTT
TRBD1	.	TRBV30	TRBJ2-1	CAWTGQGPNEQFF	TGTGCCTGGACGGGACAGGGTCCCAATGAGCAGTTCTTC
TRBD2	.	TRBV4-3	TRBJ2-7	CASSQLAGSFYEQYF	TGCGCCAGCAGCCAACTAGCGGGCTCTTTCTACGAGCAGTACTTC
.	.	TRBV28	TRBJ1-2	CASRIPQDNYGYTF	TGTGCCAGCAGAATTCCACAGGATAACTATGGCTACACCTTC
TRBD1	once	TRBV2	TRBJ2-3	CASSRDRGPTDTQYF	TGTGCCAGCAGTCGGGACAGGGGGCCCACAGATACGCAGTATTTT
.	.	TRBV2	TRBJ2-1	CASSESGNEQFF	TGTGCCAGCAGTGAAAGCGGGAATGAGCAGTTCTTC
TRBD1	.	TRBV5-4	TRBJ1-4	CASSLAGGSTNEKLFF	TGTGCCAGCAGCTTGGCAGGGGGCTCAACTAATGAAAAACTGTTTTTT